A single sample gave rise to the 14 T cell receptor beta chains below, sequenced in a study of cytotoxic CD8 clonotypes in ibrutinib-treated CLL. This table comes from immunoSEQ multiplex PCR, and its TCRdb copy is limited to in-frame clones, with some not included. The sample includes about 57,000 clones, 50% to 70% of them seen just once. Here the sequenced sample was PBMCs, taken after 24 months of ibrutinib treatment. Receptors originate from a human donor with chronic lymphocytic leukemia.

This clone was seen ten or more times. The chain is built from TRBV5-1 and TRBJ2-5; 11 bases match TRBD2. CDR1 SGHRS and CDR2 YFSETQ come from the germline V gene. The CDR3 contains 18 residues. J gave up 3 bases and V 2 bases, and 12 bases lay outside the gene matches. The CDR3 region is CASSLPGLAVWGEETQYF. DNA of the CDR3: TGCGCCAGCAGCTTACCGGGACTAGCGGTTTGGGGGGAAGAGACCCAGTACTTC.

V gene TRBV30 combines with J gene TRBJ2-3; 8 bases agree with TRBD1. Germline V CDR1 and CDR2: GTSNPN, SVGIG (reference sequence). The CDR3 has 12 amino acids. V was pared by 3 bases and J by 10 bases, with 6 bases of the junction left unmatched. CDR3 DNA: TGTGCCTGGAGCTACGGGACAGGCCCGCAGTATTTT. It is translated as CAWSYGTGPQYF.

The V and J genes are TRBV28 and TRBJ1-2; TRBD1 matches 8 bases. Trimming removed 5 bases from V and 4 bases from J; junction bases left unmatched: 3. The CDR3 sequence is 13 residues long. Germline values: CDR1 MDHEN, CDR2 SYDVKM. The CDR3 loop is CASSPGGGYGYTF. The CDR3 DNA reads TGTGCCAGCAGTCCAGGGGGCGGCTATGGCTACACCTTC.

V usage is TRBV11-1 and J usage is TRBJ2-3; 8 bases match TRBD1. V trimming: 3 bases; J trimming: 1 base; junction bases outside the gene matches: 0. The CDR3 runs 14 residues. Germline CDR1 and CDR2: SGHAT and FQDESV (reference sequence). CDR3 residues: CASSLDRGTDTQYF. The CDR3 DNA is TGTGCCAGCAGCTTGGACAGGGGCACAGATACGCAGTATTTT.

This sequence joins TRBV7-9 and TRBJ2-5; either TRBD1 or TRBD2 may supply D (5 bases each). The germline gives CDR1 SEHNR, CDR2 FQNEAQ (reference sequence). The CDR3 sequence is 12 residues long. The V gene lost 6 bases and the J gene lost 5 bases, with 10 bases spanning the gap. CDR3 coding DNA: TGTGCCAGCAGGAGGGGCCAGGAGACCCAGTACTTC. Translation gives CASRRGQETQYF. Full variable domain (outside the CDR3, taken from reference TRBV7-9 and TRBJ2-5): DTGVSQNPRHKITKRGQNVTFRCDPISEHNRLYWYRQTLGQGPEFLTYFQNEAQLEKSRLLSDRFSAERPKGSFSTLEIQRTEQGDSAMYLCASRRGQETQYFGPGTRLLVL.

The chain is built from TRBV4-1 and TRBJ2-3; 8 bases are shared with TRBD2. The V segment lost 7 bases and the J segment 0 bases; nucleotides outside the gene matches: 6. CDR1 and CDR2 (germline): MGHRA, YSYEKL. The CDR3 is made up of 15 amino acids. The CDR3 DNA follows: TGCGCCAGCAAAACGGCTAGCGGGAGCACAGATACGCAGTATTTT. It encodes CASKTASGSTDTQYF.

The gene calls are TRBV23-1 and TRBJ2-1; D is ambiguous. TRBV23-1 is an ORF for which the function is uncertain. The CDR3 has 15 amino acids. V gave up 6 bases and J gave up 1 base, with 13 bases separating them. This chain's CDR3 is CASRPRSESYNEQFF. DNA of the CDR3: TGCGCCAGCAGGCCCAGGAGCGAGTCCTACAATGAGCAGTTCTTC.

This clone was seen more than once but under ten times. The CDR3 reads CASSLIGDSYQPQHF. The CDR3 DNA is TGCGCCAGCAGCTTGATTGGGGACAGCTATCAGCCCCAGCATTTT. The gene calls are TRBV5-1 and TRBJ1-5, with 7 bases lining up with TRBD1. CDR3 length: 15 amino acids. The germline gives CDR1 SGHRS, CDR2 YFSETQ. J gave up 5 bases and V 1 base, and 6 bases lay outside the gene matches.

This chain links TRBV6-4 with TRBJ2-2; no definite D call. The CDR3 spans 14 residues. Looked up from germline, CDR1 is MRHNA and CDR2 is SNTAGT. Between the trimmed V and J ends, which lost 1 base and 4 bases, there was a span of 7 bases. CDR3 sequence reads: CASSDLWATGELFF. For the CDR3, the DNA is TGTGCCAGCAGTGACTTGTGGGCCACCGGGGAGCTGTTTTTT.

The DNA for the CDR3 is TGTGCCAGCCAAAGGGGGGTGGGGATCGGAGATACGCAGTATTTT. Protein: CASQRGVGIGDTQYF. The V gene is TRBV6-5, the J gene TRBJ2-3; perhaps D is TRBD1 or TRBD2 (6 bases each). V was trimmed by 8 bases and J by 5 bases, leaving 20 bases between them. Germline V gene sequence: CDR1 MNHEY, CDR2 SVGAGI. The CDR3 is made up of 15 amino acids.

This clone was observed at least ten times. The gene calls are TRBV19 and TRBJ2-1, with 10 bases that match TRBD2. CDR3 length: 18 amino acids. Unmatched junction bases numbered 15, after V lost 4 bases and J lost 6 bases. The germline V gene has CDR1 LNHDA and CDR2 SQIVND (reference sequence). The CDR3 DNA is TGTGCCAGTAGTAAAAATTCCGGGACTAGCGCTGTTTCCAATGAGCAGTTCTTC. It translates to CASSKNSGTSAVSNEQFF.

This rearrangement joins TRBV10-2 to TRBJ2-1, with 8 bases fitting TRBD2. Germline values: CDR1 WSHSY, CDR2 SAAADI. This CDR3 has 15 amino acids. V lost 4 bases, J lost 4 bases, and 6 bases stayed unmatched. The CDR3 region is CASSVVSGSYNEQFF. The CDR3 nucleotides are TGCGCCAGCAGTGTAGTAAGCGGGAGTTACAATGAGCAGTTCTTC.

The chain combines TRBV30 with TRBJ1-1, with TRBD1 identical over 7 bases. J was trimmed by 5 bases and V by 4 bases; bases with no gene match: 7. The CDR3 sequence is 13 residues long. The germline V gene encodes CDR1 GTSNPN and CDR2 SVGIG (reference sequence). The CDR3 here is CAWNQGVGTEAFF. CDR3 in DNA: TGTGCCTGGAACCAGGGGGTTGGGACTGAAGCTTTCTTT.

CDR3 loop: CASTRGGSYEQFF. CDR3 coding DNA: TGTGCCTCCACCCGGGGCGGGTCCTACGAGCAGTTCTTC. The V gene is TRBV2, the J gene TRBJ2-1; either TRBD1 or TRBD2 may supply D (5 bases each). From germline, CDR1 is SNHLY and CDR2 FYNNEI. V was shortened by 11 bases and J by 10 bases, with 21 bases between the two germline ends. The CDR3 is 13 residues long.